This TCR beta chain was profiled in a study of T-cell memory formation after mild COVID-19. Across the whole study: For the most part, TCR clusters were specific to one donor.

CDR3 length equals 11 residues. The V end was cut by 0 bases, the J end by 6 bases, with 4 bases between. Per the germline V gene, CDR1 is GTSNPN and CDR2 is SVGIG (reference sequence). As concerns this clonotype: Its target is not known.

MiXCR, run by TCRdb on the 5' RACE reads, gives a single entry per CDR3 protein. The sample has about 150,000 distinct CDR3 sequences; about 6% are singletons. Study-wide results and limits: Cross-reactive memory appears to have joined, as suggested by some responding clones showing up in pre-infection memory. CD4/CD8 balance characterized clones contracting day 15 to 85, and CD4+ skew characterized later expanders.

The sequencing sample was made of PBMCs or a T cell subset sorted from them (not recorded which). J is TRBJ2-3 and V is TRBV30; D is undetermined. The sequence was obtained from an adult woman who had mild COVID-19 (a few samples of this study predate the infection). Cell type and time point are not known. CDR3 in amino acids: CAWSVKDTQYF. The DNA for the CDR3 is TGTGCCTGGAGTGTAAAGGATACGCAGTATTTT.